The 26 T cell receptor beta chains listed next were all sequenced from one sample in a study of blood T cell repertoires in COVID-19. Measured with immunoSEQ multiplex PCR; TCRdb has only the in-frame clones, and not every one. The table has over 250,000 clones, roughly 86% seen once. Source material: peripheral blood. The receptor source for this set is a man aged 35 to 55 who had recovered from COVID-19.

The chain is built from TRBV4-3 and TRBJ2-3; 9 positions agree with TRBD2. In germline, CDR1 is LGHNA, CDR2 YSLEER. The CDR3 sequence is 16 residues long. With 2 bases clipped from V and 1 base from J, the junction kept 4 bases outside the gene matches. CDR3 nucleotide sequence: TGCGCCAGCAGCCAATGGGGCGGGGGGGGCACAGATACGCAGTATTTT. Its protein product is CASSQWGGGGTDTQYF.

The chain couples TRBV27 to TRBJ2-2; D remains ambiguous. The CDR3 totals 18 residues. The germline gives CDR1 MNHEY, CDR2 SMNVEV (reference sequence). V lost 4 bases to trimming and J lost 0 bases, with 18 bases between them. Written as DNA, the CDR3 is TGTGCCAGCAGTTCCTCACCATTAGCTATATCGAACACCGGGGAGCTGTTTTTT. It codes for CASSSSPLAISNTGELFF.

This clone showed up just a few times. This chain joins TRBV7-9 and TRBJ2-2; no reliable D call. Germline V gives CDR1 SEHNR, CDR2 FQNEAQ (reference sequence). Trimming left V 3 bases short and J 3 bases short, with 8 bases between. The CDR3 contains 14 residues. This CDR3 is CASSFNRDTGELFF. The CDR3 DNA is TGTGCCAGCAGCTTCAATCGGGACACCGGGGAGCTGTTTTTT.

This sequence joins TRBV6-2 or TRBV6-3 and TRBJ1-1; TRBD1 is a possible D gene (5 bases). The V gene's germline CDR1 is MNHEY and CDR2 SVGEGT. The CDR3 covers 14 residues. Trimming cost V 0 bases and J 7 bases, with 12 bases left between them. The CDR3 DNA sequence: TGTGCCAGCAGTTACTCGGGGCCCCAGGGTGAAGCTTTCTTT. It encodes CASSYSGPQGEAFF.

The genes are TRBV4-3 and TRBJ2-7; 8 nucleotides agree with TRBD2. Trimming cost V 2 bases and J 4 bases; bases outside gene matches: 7. CDR1 is LGHNA, CDR2 YSLEER, per germline. CDR3 length equals 15 residues. Here the CDR3 reads CASSQRSGGGYEQYF. The CDR3 DNA sequence: TGCGCCAGCAGCCAAAGGTCGGGAGGGGGGTACGAGCAGTACTTC.

The chain uses TRBV7-2 and TRBJ2-7, with TRBD2 matching 7 bases. The CDR3 has 18 residues. The junction had 11 bases not matched to a gene; V was cut back by 0 bases and J by 0 bases. Germline V gene lookup returns CDR1 SGHTA and CDR2 FQGNSA. CDR3 amino acids: CASSLAGGSSMSSYEQYF. For the CDR3, the DNA is TGTGCCAGCAGCTTAGCGGGGGGGTCATCCATGAGCTCCTACGAGCAGTACTTC. Variable domain in full (rest from reference TRBV7-2 and TRBJ2-7): GAGVSQSPSNKVTEKGKDVELRCDPISGHTALYWYRQSLGQGLEFLIYFQGNSAPDKSGLPSDRFSAERTGGSVSTLTIQRTQQEDSAVYLCASSLAGGSSMSSYEQYFGPGTRLTVT.

The V and J genes are TRBV19 and TRBJ2-7; the match to TRBD2 covers 8 bases. The CDR3 spans 13 residues. The V segment lost 3 bases and the J segment 5 bases; nucleotides outside the gene matches: 3. CDR1 and CDR2 from the germline V gene are LNHDA and SQIVND (reference sequence). The chain's CDR3 is CASSISGANEQYF. CDR3 DNA sequence: TGTGCCAGTAGTATTAGCGGGGCCAACGAGCAGTACTTC. Complete variable domain (other parts from reference TRBV19 and TRBJ2-7): DGGITQSPKYLFRKEGQNVTLSCEQNLNHDAMYWYRQDPGQGLRLIYYSQIVNDFQKGDIAEGYSVSREKKESFPLTVTSAQKNPTAFYLCASSISGANEQYFGPGTRLTVT.

The rearrangement uses TRBV9 and TRBJ2-3; 11 bases fit TRBD2. This CDR3 contains 15 residues. Per the germline V gene, CDR1 is SGDLS and CDR2 is YYNGEE. The junction had 4 bases not matched to a gene; V was cut back by 0 bases and J by 7 bases. The CDR3 DNA follows: TGTGCCAGCAGCGTAGAGGCTAGCGGGAGGCATACGCAGTATTTT. Protein product: CASSVEASGRHTQYF.

This chain connects TRBV10-3 to TRBJ1-4; 9 bases are a match to TRBD1. Losses at the gene ends were 5 bases for V and 10 bases for J; bases not matched to a gene: 8. Germline CDR1 is ENHRY and CDR2 is SYGVKD. The CDR3 contains 14 residues. CDR3 DNA: TGTGCCATCAGTACCGGGACAGGGATAGGAAAACTGTTTTTT. It specifies CAISTGTGIGKLFF.

In this sample, this clone turned up once. This chain links TRBV9 with TRBJ2-7; 7 nucleotides line up with TRBD2. The V gene end was trimmed by 0 bases and the J gene end by 3 bases; junction bases not matched to a gene: 6. Germline V gene sequence: CDR1 SGDLS, CDR2 YYNGEE. This CDR3 comprises 15 residues. The CDR3 nucleotides read TGTGCCAGCAGCGTAGGAGGCGGGAGTGGCTACGAGCAGTACTTC. Protein product: CASSVGGGSGYEQYF. Complete variable domain (other parts from reference TRBV9 and TRBJ2-7): DSGVTQTPKHLITATGQRVTLRCSPRSGDLSVYWYQQSLDQGLQFLIQYYNGEERAKGNILERFSAQQFPDLHSELNLSSLELGDSALYFCASSVGGGSGYEQYFGPGTRLTVT.

The chain couples TRBV4-3 to TRBJ2-3, with 8 bases that match TRBD2. V was clipped by 1 base and J by 6 bases; unmatched bases: 9. This CDR3 comprises 16 residues. Germline values: CDR1 LGHNA, CDR2 YSLEER. The CDR3 here is CASSQGLTGGVDTQYF. In DNA, the CDR3 is TGCGCCAGCAGCCAAGGGTTGACGGGGGGGGTTGATACGCAGTATTTT.

This clone was picked up one time. The V and J genes are TRBV6-2 or TRBV6-3 and TRBJ2-5; 8 bases fit TRBD2. Trimming cost V 2 bases and J 10 bases; bases outside gene matches: 18. Germline CDR1 MNHEY, CDR2 SVGEGT. CDR3 length: 17 amino acids. CDR3 nucleotide sequence: TGTGCCAGCAGTTACGGGTTTTGGCGGGGGGCCTTTGATGACCAGTACTTC. Its protein product is CASSYGFWRGAFDDQYF.

The V gene is TRBV7-2, the J gene TRBJ1-1; D not resolved. Germline CDR1 and CDR2: SGHTA and FQGNSA. V was cut by 2 bases and J by 5 bases, with 9 bases left in between. This CDR3 contains 13 residues. CDR3 loop: CASSLIGRTEAFF. The CDR3 DNA follows: TGTGCCAGCAGCTTAATTGGCAGGACTGAAGCTTTCTTT.

The J gene is TRBJ2-3, the V gene TRBV6-5; TRBD2 agrees at 7 bases. Germline-derived CDR1 and CDR2 are MNHEY and SVGAGI. The CDR3 is 15 residues long. After removal of 4 bases from V and 2 bases from J, the junction contained 6 bases not matched to a gene. This CDR3 reads CASSSSRGDTDTQYF. The CDR3, as DNA: TGTGCCAGCAGTTCATCCCGGGGGGACACAGATACGCAGTATTTT.

This sequence joins TRBV5-1 and TRBJ2-3; no reliable D call. CDR3 length equals 16 residues. Germline V gene lookup returns CDR1 SGHRS and CDR2 YFSETQ. The germline V and J ends were trimmed by 0 bases and 5 bases, with 16 bases remaining between them. The CDR3 coding sequence is TGCGCCAGCAGCTTGGACATCTCGTTAAGAGGAGATACGCAGTATTTT. It specifies CASSLDISLRGDTQYF.

The chain carries TRBV12-3 or TRBV12-4 and TRBJ1-1, with D uncertain. There are 13 residues in the CDR3. V gave up 9 bases and J gave up 2 bases, with 13 bases separating them. CDR3: CASNSGGNTEAFF. In nucleotides, the CDR3 is TGTGCCAGTAATTCAGGTGGCAACACTGAAGCTTTCTTT.

In this sample, this clone turned up a few times. The chain employs TRBV6-1 and TRBJ1-2; D is ambiguous. Trimming removed 3 bases from V and 2 bases from J, with 7 bases in between. The CDR3 has 13 amino acids. CDR1 is MNHNS, CDR2 SASEGT, per germline. The CDR3 nucleotides read TGTGCCAGCAGTGATTCAGGAAACTATGGCTACACCTTC. Amino acids: CASSDSGNYGYTF.

This clone was counted once. The V and J genes are TRBV2 and TRBJ2-7, with 7 positions matching TRBD2. Trimming cost V 8 bases and J 0 bases; bases outside gene matches: 4. This CDR3 is built from 13 residues. Germline V gene data show CDR1 as SNHLY and CDR2 as FYNNEI. The CDR3 reads CASEGTISYEQYF. The CDR3 DNA follows: TGTGCCAGCGAAGGGACTATCTCCTACGAGCAGTACTTC.

In nucleotides, the CDR3 is TGTGCCAGCAGCGTAGAGGCAGGGGGCAAAGATACGCAGTATTTT. Protein: CASSVEAGGKDTQYF. The V gene is TRBV9, the J gene TRBJ2-3; 8 nucleotides agree with TRBD1. V lost 0 bases, J lost 5 bases, and 5 bases stayed unmatched. The CDR3 sequence is 15 residues long. CDR1 is SGDLS and CDR2 is YYNGEE in the germline V gene.

This chain joins TRBV24-1 and TRBJ1-4; D possibly corresponds to TRBD1 (6 bases). The CDR3 has 18 amino acids. V was trimmed by 0 bases and J by 2 bases, leaving 15 bases between them. The germline CDR1 and CDR2 sequences are KGHDR and SFDVKD. CDR3 protein: CATSDLEGGTGTNEKLFF. CDR3 nucleotide sequence: TGTGCCACCAGTGATTTGGAGGGGGGGACGGGGACTAATGAAAAACTGTTTTTT.

This chain joins TRBV6-2 or TRBV6-3 and TRBJ2-7; D call uncertain. Germline CDR1 MNHEY, CDR2 SVGEGT. This CDR3 spans 14 amino acids. V lost 6 bases to trimming and J lost 2 bases, with 14 bases between them. CDR3 region: CASSLLGLPYEQYF. CDR3 in DNA: TGTGCCAGCAGCCTACTTGGGCTGCCCTACGAGCAGTACTTC.

The rearrangement joins TRBV9 to TRBJ1-1; the match to TRBD1 covers 7 bases. Looked up from germline, CDR1 is SGDLS and CDR2 is YYNGEE. After removal of 3 bases from V and 0 bases from J, the junction contained 5 bases not matched to a gene. The CDR3 loop spans 15 amino acids. CDR3 sequence (DNA): TGTGCCAGCAGCGGGCGTACAGGGGTGAACACTGAAGCTTTCTTT. As protein: CASSGRTGVNTEAFF.

J is TRBJ2-2 and V is TRBV19; TRBD2 matches at 16 bases. The germline CDR1 and CDR2 sequences are LNHDA and SQIVND (reference sequence). The V gene end was trimmed by 4 bases and the J gene end by 2 bases; junction bases not matched to a gene: 10. The CDR3 is 20 residues long. This CDR3 is CASSTGGLAGGGSNTGELFF. The CDR3 nucleotides read TGTGCCAGTAGTACAGGGGGACTAGCGGGAGGGGGAAGCAACACCGGGGAGCTGTTTTTT.

The V call is TRBV5-1, the J call TRBJ2-5; 9 bases fit TRBD1. The CDR3 loop spans 14 amino acids. V was clipped by 0 bases and J by 3 bases; unmatched bases: 0. Germline loops: CDR1 SGHRS, CDR2 YFSETQ. CDR3 amino acids: CASSLGDREETQYF. The DNA for the CDR3 is TGCGCCAGCAGCTTGGGGGACAGGGAAGAGACCCAGTACTTC.

The genes are TRBV7-9 and TRBJ2-3; maybe TRBD1 (5 bases). The CDR3 runs 16 residues. Trimming left V 9 bases short and J 5 bases short, with 24 bases between. Germline V lookup: CDR1 SEHNR, CDR2 FQNEAQ (reference sequence). CDR3 DNA sequence: TGTGCCAGTAGGCCCCGAAGGGCAGGGATGGGAGATACGCAGTATTTT. Translated: CASRPRRAGMGDTQYF.

The V gene is TRBV5-6, the J gene TRBJ2-6; tentatively, D is TRBD1 (6 bases). The CDR3 is 17 amino acids. Deletions cut 0 bases from V and 2 bases from J, with 12 bases between. Germline V gene lookup returns CDR1 SGHDT and CDR2 YYEEEE. CDR3: CASSLDSSGAGANVLTF. The CDR3 coding sequence is TGTGCCAGCAGCTTGGACTCTTCAGGGGCTGGGGCCAACGTCCTGACTTTC.